The rows below give T cell receptor beta chains drawn from one sample of a study of radiation and T cells in renal cell carcinoma. The method was immunoSEQ multiplex PCR; TCRdb's version includes in-frame clones alone and lacks a portion of them. The sample contains some 150,000 clones, 83% of which appear only once. The specimen was blood, collected from a patient whose treatment included radiotherapy and nephrectomy. The origin of the receptors is a woman aged 45-65 years with renal cell carcinoma. The conserved cysteine and the conserved F or W are not part of the CDR3 here. Fields, in order: V gene, J gene, clone size, CDR3 protein. Not all rows give a size; the values are once, few, many and, for expanded clones, a class.

TRBV19	TRBJ2-3	-	ASSIGARDTQY
TRBV2	TRBJ2-6	-	ASMRLRNSGANVLT
TRBV4-1	TRBJ1-4	-	ASSQAGTEEEKLF
TRBV5-1	TRBJ1-3	-	ASSSEVGYGNTIY
TRBV5-4	TRBJ2-7	-	ASSGGTGASYEQY
TRBV6-5	TRBJ2-7	-	ASSYTTGRSYEQY
TRBV19	TRBJ1-2	-	ASSIGWDYGYT
TRBV4-3	TRBJ2-3	-	ASSQHLAESTDTQY
TRBV10-3	TRBJ1-1	once	AISEPYGGGTEAF
TRBV5-1	TRBJ2-1	-	ASSLLGGEGAKF
TRBV9	TRBJ1-4	-	ASSPGGVEKLF
TRBV19	TRBJ2-7	-	ASATDRAASAGEQY
TRBV5-5	TRBJ1-2	-	ASSLWDILNYGYT
TRBV5-1	TRBJ1-1	-	ASSRTGGGTEAF